Listed below are T cell receptor beta chains from one sample, sequenced in a study of metastatic and nonmetastatic thyroid tumors. TCRdb re-called clones via MiXCR from the PCR reads. Of just over 20,000 clones listed, approximately 34% are singletons. Sequences were obtained from tumor tissue. These receptor sequences come from a female donor with papillary thyroid cancer or a benign thyroid nodule (not recorded which). Some clones in this sample may be carry-over from other donors' samples. Each CDR3 is given with its conserved first and last residue.

v_call: TRBV11-2
cdr3_aa: CASSQPGAARGYTF

v_call: TRBV5-4
cdr3_aa: CASSLDGVNPYNEQFF

v_call: TRBV29-1
cdr3_aa: CSVGGTEAFF

v_call: TRBV5-8
cdr3_aa: CASLTGLETQYF

v_call: TRBV4-1
cdr3_aa: CASSRVPGLAGGTGELFF

v_call: TRBV11-1
cdr3_aa: CASSGTSGNPSYNEQFF

v_call: TRBV5-1
cdr3_aa: CASSWTSGVGEQFF

v_call: TRBV30
cdr3_aa: CAWRGKGTGGELFF

v_call: TRBV4-1
cdr3_aa: CASSRGTSDYEQYF

v_call: TRBV30
cdr3_aa: CAWAQGYGTDTQYF

v_call: TRBV6-1
cdr3_aa: CASTRGDYGYTF

v_call: TRBV28
cdr3_aa: CASSPGGTYNSPLHF

v_call: TRBV24-1
cdr3_aa: CATSDLAGGDTGELFF

v_call: TRBV5-1
cdr3_aa: CASRIFGGASNTEAFF

v_call: TRBV9
cdr3_aa: CASSYSRSGDTQYF

v_call: TRBV5-1
cdr3_aa: CASSLGRRLAGGAYNEQFF

v_call: TRBV6-1
cdr3_aa: CASRPTSRNTGELFF

v_call: TRBV20-1
cdr3_aa: CSAPSWQGGTEAFF

v_call: TRBV5-1
cdr3_aa: CATRMGQPGEKLFF

v_call: TRBV5-1
cdr3_aa: CASSLSWGDSNQPQHF

v_call: TRBV28
cdr3_aa: CASRPTGGAYEQYF

v_call: TRBV7-9
cdr3_aa: CASSQQGFGEQYF

v_call: TRBV18
cdr3_aa: CASSTDTGNYGYTF

v_call: TRBV7-8
cdr3_aa: CASSPTGRLYEQYF

v_call: TRBV24-1
cdr3_aa: CATRDWGTGNGDTQYF

v_call: TRBV6-5
cdr3_aa: CASSFLYNSPLHF